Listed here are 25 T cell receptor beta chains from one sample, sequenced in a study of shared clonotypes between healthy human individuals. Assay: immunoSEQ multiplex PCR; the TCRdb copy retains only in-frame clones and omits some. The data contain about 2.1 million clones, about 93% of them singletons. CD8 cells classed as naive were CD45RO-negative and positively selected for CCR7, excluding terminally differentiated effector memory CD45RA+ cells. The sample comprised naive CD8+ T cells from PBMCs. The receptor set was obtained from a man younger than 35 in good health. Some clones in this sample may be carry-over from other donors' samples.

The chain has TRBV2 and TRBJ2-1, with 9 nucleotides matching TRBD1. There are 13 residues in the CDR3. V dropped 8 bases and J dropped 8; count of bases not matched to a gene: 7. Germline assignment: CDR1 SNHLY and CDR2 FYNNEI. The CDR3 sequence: CASGETGGYEQFF. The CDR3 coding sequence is TGTGCCAGCGGGGAAACAGGGGGCTATGAGCAGTTCTTC.

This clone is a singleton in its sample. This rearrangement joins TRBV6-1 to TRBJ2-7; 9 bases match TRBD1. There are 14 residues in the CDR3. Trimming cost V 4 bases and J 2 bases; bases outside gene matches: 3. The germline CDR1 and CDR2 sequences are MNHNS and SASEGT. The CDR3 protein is CASSGRQGAYEQYF. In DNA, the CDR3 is TGTGCCAGCAGTGGGAGACAGGGGGCCTACGAGCAGTACTTC.

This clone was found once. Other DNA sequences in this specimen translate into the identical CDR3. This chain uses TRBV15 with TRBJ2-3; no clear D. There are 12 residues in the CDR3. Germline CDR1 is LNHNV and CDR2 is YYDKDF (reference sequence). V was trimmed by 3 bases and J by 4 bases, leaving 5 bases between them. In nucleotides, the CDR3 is TGTGCCACCAGCAGCCTGTCAGATACGCAGTATTTT. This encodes CATSSLSDTQYF.

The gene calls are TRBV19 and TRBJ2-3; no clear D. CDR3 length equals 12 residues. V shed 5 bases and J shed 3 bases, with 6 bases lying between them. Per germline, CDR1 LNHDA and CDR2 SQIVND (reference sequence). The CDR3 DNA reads TGTGCCAGTAGTTCTCTAACAGATACGCAGTATTTT. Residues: CASSSLTDTQYF.

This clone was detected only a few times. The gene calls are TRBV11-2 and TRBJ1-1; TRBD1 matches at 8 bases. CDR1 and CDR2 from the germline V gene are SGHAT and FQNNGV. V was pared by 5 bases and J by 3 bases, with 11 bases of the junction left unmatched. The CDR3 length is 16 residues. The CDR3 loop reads CASSPYIRQGYTEAFF. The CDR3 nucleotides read TGTGCCAGCAGCCCGTACATCAGACAGGGGTACACTGAAGCTTTCTTT.

The CDR3 DNA is TGCAGCGTTGAGGCGAGAACAGGGTTCCAAGAGACCCAGTACTTC. As protein: CSVEARTGFQETQYF. This chain links TRBV29-1 with TRBJ2-5; possible D gene TRBD1, 6 bases. Germline lookup yields CDR1 SQVTM and CDR2 ANQGSEA. V was cut by 3 bases and J by 1 base, with 15 bases left in between. CDR3 length equals 15 residues.

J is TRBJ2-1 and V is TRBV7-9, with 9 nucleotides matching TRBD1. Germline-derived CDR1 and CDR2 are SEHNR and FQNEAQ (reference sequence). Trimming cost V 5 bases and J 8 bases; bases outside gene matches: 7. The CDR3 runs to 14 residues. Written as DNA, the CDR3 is TGTGCCAGCAGCCACCGGGACAGGGTGTATGAGCAGTTCTTC. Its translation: CASSHRDRVYEQFF.

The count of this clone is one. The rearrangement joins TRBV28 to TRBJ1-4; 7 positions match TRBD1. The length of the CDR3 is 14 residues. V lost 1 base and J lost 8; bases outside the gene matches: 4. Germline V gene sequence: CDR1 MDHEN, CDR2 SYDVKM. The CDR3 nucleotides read TGTGCCAGCAGTTTATCGACAGGGAGGGAAAAACTGTTTTTT. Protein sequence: CASSLSTGREKLFF.

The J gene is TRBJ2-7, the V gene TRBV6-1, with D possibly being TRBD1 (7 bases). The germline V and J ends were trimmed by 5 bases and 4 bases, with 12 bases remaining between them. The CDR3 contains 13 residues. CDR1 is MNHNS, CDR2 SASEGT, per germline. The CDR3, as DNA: TGTGCCAGCAGTTCCAGGGGGGAGTACGAGCAGTACTTC. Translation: CASSSRGEYEQYF.

As DNA, the CDR3 is TGTGCCAGCACCGACCGGGGGGCGGAGACCCAGTACTTC. It encodes CASTDRGAETQYF. This rearrangement joins TRBV28 to TRBJ2-5, with D tentatively TRBD2 (7 bases). CDR1 MDHEN and CDR2 SYDVKM come from the germline V gene. This CDR3 region has 13 residues. Trimming left V 7 bases short and J 5 bases short, with 14 bases between. Complete variable domain (other parts from reference TRBV28 and TRBJ2-5): DVKVTQSSRYLVKRTGEKVFLECVQDMDHENMFWYRQDPGLGLRLIYFSYDVKMKEKGDIPEGYSVSREKKERFSLILESASTNQTSMYLCASTDRGAETQYFGPGTRLLVL.

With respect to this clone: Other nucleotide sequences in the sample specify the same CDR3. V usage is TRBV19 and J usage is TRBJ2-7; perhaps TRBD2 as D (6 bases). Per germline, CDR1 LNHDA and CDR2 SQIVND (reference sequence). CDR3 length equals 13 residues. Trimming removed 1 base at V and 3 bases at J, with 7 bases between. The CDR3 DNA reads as TGTGCCAGTAGTATAGCCGGGGGCTACGAGCAGTACTTC. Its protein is CASSIAGGYEQYF.

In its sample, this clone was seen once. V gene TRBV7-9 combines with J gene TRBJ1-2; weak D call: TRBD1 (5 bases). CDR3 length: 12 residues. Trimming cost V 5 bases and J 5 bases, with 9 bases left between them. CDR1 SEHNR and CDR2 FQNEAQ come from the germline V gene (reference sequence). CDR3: CASSEGKYGYTF. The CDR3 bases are TGTGCCAGCAGCGAGGGGAAGTATGGCTACACCTTC.

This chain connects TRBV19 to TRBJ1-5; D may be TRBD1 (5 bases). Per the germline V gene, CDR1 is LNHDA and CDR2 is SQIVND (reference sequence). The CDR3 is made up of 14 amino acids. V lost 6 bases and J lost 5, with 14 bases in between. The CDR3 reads CASSTDSPYQPQHF. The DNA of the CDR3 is TGTGCCAGTAGCACTGACAGTCCTTATCAGCCCCAGCATTTT. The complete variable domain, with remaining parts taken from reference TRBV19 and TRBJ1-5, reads DGGITQSPKYLFRKEGQNVTLSCEQNLNHDAMYWYRQDPGQGLRLIYYSQIVNDFQKGDIAEGYSVSREKKESFPLTVTSAQKNPTAFYLCASSTDSPYQPQHFGDGTRLSIL.

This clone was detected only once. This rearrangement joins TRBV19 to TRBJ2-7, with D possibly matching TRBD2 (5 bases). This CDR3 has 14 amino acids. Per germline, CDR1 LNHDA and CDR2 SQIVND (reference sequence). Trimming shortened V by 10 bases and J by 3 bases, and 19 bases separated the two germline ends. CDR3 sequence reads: CATVDPRRDYEQYF. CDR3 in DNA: TGTGCCACCGTAGATCCTCGACGGGACTACGAGCAGTACTTC.

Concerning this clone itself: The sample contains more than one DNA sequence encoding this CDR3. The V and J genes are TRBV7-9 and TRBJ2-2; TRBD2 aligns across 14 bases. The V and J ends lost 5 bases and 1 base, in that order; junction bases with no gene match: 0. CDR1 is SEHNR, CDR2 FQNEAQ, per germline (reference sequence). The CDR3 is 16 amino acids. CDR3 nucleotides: TGTGCCAGCAGCGGGACTAGCGGGAGGAACACCGGGGAGCTGTTTTTT. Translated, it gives CASSGTSGRNTGELFF.

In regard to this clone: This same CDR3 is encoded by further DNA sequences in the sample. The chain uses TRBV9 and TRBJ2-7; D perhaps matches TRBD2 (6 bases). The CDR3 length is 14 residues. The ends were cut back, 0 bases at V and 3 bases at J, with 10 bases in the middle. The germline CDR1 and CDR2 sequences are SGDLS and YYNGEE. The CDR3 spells CASSVDSGGYEQYF. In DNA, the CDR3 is TGTGCCAGCAGCGTAGATAGCGGAGGCTACGAGCAGTACTTC.

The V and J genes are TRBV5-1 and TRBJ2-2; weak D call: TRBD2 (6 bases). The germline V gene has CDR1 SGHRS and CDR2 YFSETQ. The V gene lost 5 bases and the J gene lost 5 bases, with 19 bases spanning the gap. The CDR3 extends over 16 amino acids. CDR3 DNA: TGCGCCAGCAGTGCCAGTGGCGGGGATTATACCGGGGAGCTGTTTTTT. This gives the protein CASSASGGDYTGELFF.

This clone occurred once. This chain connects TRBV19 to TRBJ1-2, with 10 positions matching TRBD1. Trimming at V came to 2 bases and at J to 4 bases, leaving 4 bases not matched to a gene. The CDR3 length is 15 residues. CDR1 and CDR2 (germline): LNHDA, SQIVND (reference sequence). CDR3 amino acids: CASSIRDRGGYGYTF. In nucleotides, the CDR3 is TGTGCCAGTAGTATACGGGACAGGGGAGGCTATGGCTACACCTTC.

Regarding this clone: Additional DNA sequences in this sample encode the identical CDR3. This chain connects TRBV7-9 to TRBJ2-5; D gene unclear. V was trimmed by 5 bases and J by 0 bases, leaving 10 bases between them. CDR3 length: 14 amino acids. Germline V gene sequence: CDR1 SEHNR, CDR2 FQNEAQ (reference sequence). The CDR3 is CASSPTGYQETQYF. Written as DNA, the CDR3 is TGTGCCAGCAGCCCTACCGGGTACCAAGAGACCCAGTACTTC.

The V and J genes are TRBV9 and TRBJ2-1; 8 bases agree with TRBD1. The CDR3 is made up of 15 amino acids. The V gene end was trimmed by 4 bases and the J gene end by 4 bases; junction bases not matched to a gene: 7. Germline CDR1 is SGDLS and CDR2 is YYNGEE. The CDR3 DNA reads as TGTGCCAGCAGCTCGGGGACAGGAAGGTACAATGAGCAGTTCTTC. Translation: CASSSGTGRYNEQFF. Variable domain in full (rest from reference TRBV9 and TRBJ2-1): DSGVTQTPKHLITATGQRVTLRCSPRSGDLSVYWYQQSLDQGLQFLIQYYNGEERAKGNILERFSAQQFPDLHSELNLSSLELGDSALYFCASSSGTGRYNEQFFGPGTRLTVL.

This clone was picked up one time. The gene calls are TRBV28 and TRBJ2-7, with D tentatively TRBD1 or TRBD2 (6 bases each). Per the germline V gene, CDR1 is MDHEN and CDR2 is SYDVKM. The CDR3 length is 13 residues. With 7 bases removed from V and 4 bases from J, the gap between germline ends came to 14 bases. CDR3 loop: CASMGQGRYEQYF. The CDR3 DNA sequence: TGTGCCAGCATGGGGCAGGGGAGGTACGAGCAGTACTTC. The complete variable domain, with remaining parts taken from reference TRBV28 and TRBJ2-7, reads DVKVTQSSRYLVKRTGEKVFLECVQDMDHENMFWYRQDPGLGLRLIYFSYDVKMKEKGDIPEGYSVSREKKERFSLILESASTNQTSMYLCASMGQGRYEQYFGPGTRLTVT.

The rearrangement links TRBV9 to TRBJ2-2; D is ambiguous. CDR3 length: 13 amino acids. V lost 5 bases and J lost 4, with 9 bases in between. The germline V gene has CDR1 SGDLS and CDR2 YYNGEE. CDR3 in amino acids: CASSPTATGELFF. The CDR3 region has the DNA TGTGCCAGCAGTCCGACGGCCACCGGGGAGCTGTTTTTT.

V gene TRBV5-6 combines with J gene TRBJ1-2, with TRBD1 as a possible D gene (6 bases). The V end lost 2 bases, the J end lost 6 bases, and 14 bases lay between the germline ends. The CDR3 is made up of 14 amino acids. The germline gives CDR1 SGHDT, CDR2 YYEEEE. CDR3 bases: TGTGCCAGCAGCTTAGTAGGGGGGTTGGATGGCTACACCTTC. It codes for CASSLVGGLDGYTF.

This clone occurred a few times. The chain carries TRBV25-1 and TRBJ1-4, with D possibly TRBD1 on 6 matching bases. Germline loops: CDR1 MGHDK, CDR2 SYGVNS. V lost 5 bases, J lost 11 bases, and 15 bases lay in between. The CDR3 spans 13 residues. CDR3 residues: CASSPDRQSKLFF. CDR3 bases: TGTGCCAGCAGTCCCGACAGGCAATCGAAACTGTTTTTT.

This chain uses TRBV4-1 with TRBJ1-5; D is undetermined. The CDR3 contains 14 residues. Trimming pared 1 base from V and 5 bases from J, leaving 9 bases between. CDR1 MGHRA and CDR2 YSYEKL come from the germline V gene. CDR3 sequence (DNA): TGCGCCAGCAGCCAAGGTCCGGGTCATCAGCCCCAGCATTTT. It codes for CASSQGPGHQPQHF.